This TCR beta chain emerged from a study of tumor-infiltrating lymphocytes in localized non-small cell lung cancer. The CDR3 contains 12 residues. Trimming removed 5 bases at V and 2 bases at J, with 4 bases between. Germline V gene data show CDR1 as SGHVS and CDR2 as FQNEAQ. Here immunoSEQ multiplex PCR was the method, and the copy in TCRdb shows in-frame clones only, minus some. This sample yields about 12,000 clones, of which 60% to 85% are seen a single time; 4% to 5% belongs to the top ten. This clonotype was sampled from a human donor with non-small cell lung cancer. Sequencing was carried out using lung tumor tissue. The V call is TRBV7-8, the J call TRBJ1-3; D gene uncertain. Here the CDR3 reads CASSLPGNTIYF. The CDR3 DNA follows: TGTGCCAGCAGCCTGCCTGGAAACACCATATATTTT.